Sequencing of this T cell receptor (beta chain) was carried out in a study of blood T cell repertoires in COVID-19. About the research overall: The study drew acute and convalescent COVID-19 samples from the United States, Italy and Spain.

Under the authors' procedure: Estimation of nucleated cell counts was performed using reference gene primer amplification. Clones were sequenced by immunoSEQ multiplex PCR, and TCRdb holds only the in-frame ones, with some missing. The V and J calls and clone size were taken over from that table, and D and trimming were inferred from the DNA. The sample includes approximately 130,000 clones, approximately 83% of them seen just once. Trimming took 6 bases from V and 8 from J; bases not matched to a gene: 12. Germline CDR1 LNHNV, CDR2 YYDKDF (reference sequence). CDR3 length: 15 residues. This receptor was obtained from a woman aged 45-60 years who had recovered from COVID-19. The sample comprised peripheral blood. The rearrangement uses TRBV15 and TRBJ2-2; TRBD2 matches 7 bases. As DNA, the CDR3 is TGTGCCACCAGGAACCTAGCGGCCCGTCCGGGGGAGCTGTTTTTT. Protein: CATRNLAARPGELFF.